Presented here are 23 T cell receptor beta chains from one specimen sequenced in a study of identical twins. Each CDR3 protein gets one entry after TCRdb re-called the 5' RACE reads with MiXCR. The table shows about 200,000 distinct CDR3 sequences, with 6% to 7% occurring only once. The same sample was also studied in work on T cells expressing NK-cell markers.

The source material was CD8+ T cells sorted from blood. The origin of the receptors is a woman younger than 35 in good health.

This clonotype was counted a few times. The V call is TRBV9, the J call TRBJ2-3, with 8 bases lining up with TRBD2. The CDR3 sequence is 15 residues long. Germline CDR1 and CDR2: SGDLS and YYNGEE. The V gene end was trimmed by 2 bases and the J gene end by 3 bases; junction bases not matched to a gene: 5. CDR3 bases: TGTGCCAGCAGCGTTGGGGCTAGCGGGACAGATACGCAGTATTTT. It encodes CASSVGASGTDTQYF.

In DNA form, the CDR3 reads TGTGCCAGCAGAATAAACGGGAACACTGAAGCTTTCTTT. This codes for CASRINGNTEAFF. The rearrangement uses TRBV2 and TRBJ1-1; D gene ambiguous. V lost 6 bases and J lost 1, with 9 bases in between. In germline, CDR1 is SNHLY, CDR2 FYNNEI. The CDR3 has 13 residues.

This clonotype was counted ten times or more. J is TRBJ2-1 and V is TRBV20-1; 9 nucleotides match TRBD2. In germline, CDR1 is DFQATT, CDR2 SNEGSKA (reference sequence). The CDR3 sequence is 15 residues long. The trim removed 3 bases at V and 3 bases at J, leaving 6 bases unmatched. Here the CDR3 reads CSASKLAGIYNEQFF. In DNA form, the CDR3 reads TGCAGTGCTAGCAAACTAGCGGGCATCTACAATGAGCAGTTCTTC.

This clonotype was seen a handful of times. J is TRBJ1-2 and V is TRBV7-2; D ambiguous. Trimming took 7 bases from V and 2 from J, leaving 17 bases between them. Germline-derived CDR1 and CDR2 are SGHTA and FQGNSA. This CDR3 region has 15 residues. CDR3 protein: CASTPASYPNYGYTF. In nucleotides, the CDR3 is TGTGCCAGCACCCCGGCCTCCTACCCAAACTATGGCTACACCTTC.

J is TRBJ1-5 and V is TRBV12-3 or TRBV12-4; D not resolved. The CDR3 is made up of 13 amino acids. V lost 3 bases and J 6 bases, leaving 9 bases between the germline ends. The CDR3 DNA reads as TGTGCCAGCAGTTTCGGGTCCGGTCAGCCCCAGCATTTT. Its translation is CASSFGSGQPQHF.

The gene calls are TRBV5-1 and TRBJ1-4; no clear D gene. CDR3 size: 15 residues. Trimming stripped 1 base from V and 0 bases from J, with 7 bases between. CDR1 and CDR2 from the germline V gene are SGHRS and YFSETQ. The CDR3 DNA reads TGCGCCAGCAGCTTGAGCGGGGCAACTAATGAAAAACTGTTTTTT. As protein: CASSLSGATNEKLFF.

This clonotype was picked up a small number of times. The CDR3 coding sequence is TGCGCCAGCAGCCCCGATGAGGACAGGGATTATGGCTACACCTTC. Amino acid sequence: CASSPDEDRDYGYTF. This chain joins TRBV4-3 and TRBJ1-2; 8 positions match TRBD1. The junction had 9 bases not matched to a gene; V was cut back by 4 bases and J by 5 bases. From germline, CDR1 is LGHNA and CDR2 YSLEER. The CDR3 runs 15 residues.

Many counts were recorded for this clonotype. V gene TRBV11-2 combines with J gene TRBJ2-6, with no clear D. Germline CDR1 SGHAT, CDR2 FQNNGV. CDR3 length: 14 residues. The V gene lost 3 bases and the J gene lost 4 bases, with 7 bases spanning the gap. In DNA, the CDR3 is TGTGCCAGCAGCTTGACCCCAGGGGCCAACGTCCTGACTTTC. Protein: CASSLTPGANVLTF.

For this clonotype: A much larger clone sits a single nucleotide away, making a read error possible. The CDR3 DNA is TGTACCACCTCTGTAGCGGAGGATACGCAGTATTTT. Amino acid sequence: CTTSVAEDTQYF. J is TRBJ2-3 and V is TRBV7-6, with D possibly matching TRBD2 (6 bases). The CDR3 runs 12 residues. Germline lookup yields CDR1 SGHVS and CDR2 FNYEAQ.

This clonotype was observed at least ten times. The chain has TRBV20-1 and TRBJ1-2; D gene ambiguous. The V and J ends lost 6 bases and 8 bases respectively, with 13 bases between them. The germline CDR1 and CDR2 sequences are DFQATT and SNEGSKA (reference sequence). CDR3 size: 11 residues. CDR3 protein: CSASPLEGYTF. The CDR3 bases are TGCAGTGCCTCCCCCCTTGAAGGCTACACCTTC.

This chain joins TRBV20-1 and TRBJ2-7; either TRBD1 or TRBD2 may fit D (5 bases each). The germline V gene has CDR1 DFQATT and CDR2 SNEGSKA (reference sequence). The CDR3 extends over 13 amino acids. CDR3 residues: CSGIGDASYEQYF. The CDR3 nucleotides are TGCAGCGGCATTGGGGACGCCTCCTACGAGCAGTACTTC.

This sequence joins TRBV5-6 and TRBJ1-1; D gene uncertain. CDR1 and CDR2 from the germline V gene are SGHDT and YYEEEE. V was cut by 3 bases and J by 0 bases, with 9 bases left in between. This CDR3 region has 14 residues. CDR3 bases: TGTGCCAGCAGCTCCGGGCGGGTGAACACTGAAGCTTTCTTT. This encodes CASSSGRVNTEAFF.

This chain uses TRBV6-5 with TRBJ2-7; D uncertain. CDR3 length equals 14 residues. The germline V and J ends were trimmed by 4 bases and 4 bases, with 14 bases remaining between them. Per germline, CDR1 MNHEY and CDR2 SVGAGI. The CDR3 DNA is TGTGCCAGCAGTTCGACCAGTTACCTATACGAGCAGTACTTC. This codes for CASSSTSYLYEQYF.

This clonotype was seen repeatedly, ten times or more. This chain joins TRBV7-9 and TRBJ2-7; TRBD1 matches 7 bases. This CDR3 has 14 residues. Trimming at V came to 1 base and at J to 1 base, leaving 1 base not matched to a gene. CDR1 is SEHNR and CDR2 is FQNEAQ in the germline V gene (reference sequence). The CDR3 spells CASSLEDRSYEQYF. The CDR3 coding sequence is TGTGCCAGCAGCTTAGAGGACAGGTCCTACGAGCAGTACTTC.

This clonotype has a count of ten or more. The chain has TRBV10-3 and TRBJ2-2, with 10 nucleotides matching TRBD2. The germline gives CDR1 ENHRY, CDR2 SYGVKD. V dropped 4 bases and J dropped 6; count of bases not matched to a gene: 5. The CDR3 sequence is 15 residues long. The DNA for the CDR3 is TGTGCCATCAGTGTCCCTAGCGGGAGTTCCGGGGAGCTGTTTTTT. It yields the protein CAISVPSGSSGELFF.

This clonotype was recorded many times. V usage is TRBV5-1 and J usage is TRBJ2-3; D is unclear. Trimming removed 2 bases from V and 1 base from J, with 17 bases in between. The CDR3 has 17 amino acids. Germline V gene lookup returns CDR1 SGHRS and CDR2 YFSETQ. The CDR3 DNA follows: TGCGCCAGCAGCTTACGACCGAGCGTAAGTGGCACAGATACGCAGTATTTT. Translating it yields CASSLRPSVSGTDTQYF. Together with reference TRBV5-1 and TRBJ2-3, the CDR3 gives the full variable domain: KAGVTQTPRYLIKTRGQQVTLSCSPISGHRSVSWYQQTPGQGLQFLFEYFSETQRNKGNFPGRFSGRQFSNSRSEMNVSTLELGDSALYLCASSLRPSVSGTDTQYFGPGTRLTVL.

The chain is built from TRBV30 and TRBJ2-7; D remains ambiguous. Germline CDR1 reads GTSNPN; CDR2 reads SVGIG (reference sequence). The V end lost 5 bases, the J end lost 5 bases, and 16 bases lay between the germline ends. CDR3 length: 13 amino acids. CDR3: CAWGPRVSHEQYF. As DNA, the CDR3 is TGTGCCTGGGGTCCTAGAGTTTCGCACGAGCAGTACTTC.

The sample holds a few counts of this clonotype. The V gene is TRBV9, the J gene TRBJ2-2, with 8 bases aligning to TRBD1. CDR1 is SGDLS, CDR2 YYNGEE, per germline. V lost 3 bases and J lost 7; bases outside the gene matches: 5. CDR3 length: 14 amino acids. As DNA, the CDR3 is TGTGCCAGCAGCGCGACAGGGGCGAGCGGGGAGCTGTTTTTT. Translating it yields CASSATGASGELFF.

This clonotype was observed a handful of times. This sequence joins TRBV10-3 and TRBJ2-1; TRBD2 aligns across 9 bases. The CDR3 contains 14 residues. After removal of 8 bases from V and 8 bases from J, the junction contained 10 bases not matched to a gene. CDR1 is ENHRY, CDR2 SYGVKD, per germline. The DNA of the CDR3 is TGTGCCATCGAGCCTGCGGGGGGGTCTGATGAGCAGTTCTTC. Encoded protein: CAIEPAGGSDEQFF.

This clonotype was counted ten times or more. This rearrangement joins TRBV9 to TRBJ2-1; D is possibly TRBD2 (6 bases). Trimming shortened V by 0 bases and J by 5 bases, and 15 bases separated the two germline ends. CDR1 and CDR2 (germline): SGDLS, YYNGEE. CDR3 length: 16 amino acids. In nucleotides, the CDR3 is TGTGCCAGCAGCGTAGAGGGAGCCGGCGGGGACAATGAGCAGTTCTTC. This translates into CASSVEGAGGDNEQFF.

The chain carries TRBV5-1 and TRBJ2-2; D is possibly TRBD1 (5 bases). From germline, CDR1 is SGHRS and CDR2 YFSETQ. The ends were cut back, 3 bases at V and 6 bases at J, with 9 bases in the middle. The CDR3 is 13 amino acids. CDR3 bases: TGCGCCAGCAGCTGGATAGGGGCCGGGGAGCTGTTTTTT. Its translation: CASSWIGAGELFF.

This clonotype was observed a few times. V is TRBV9 and J is TRBJ1-4, with TRBD1 as a possible D gene (5 bases). Germline CDR1 is SGDLS and CDR2 is YYNGEE. The V end lost 2 bases, the J end lost 7 bases, and 15 bases lay between the germline ends. The CDR3 has 15 residues. Here the CDR3 DNA reads TGTGCCAGCAGCGTCTCTTCACTTGGGGGTGAAAAACTGTTTTTT. Protein sequence: CASSVSSLGGEKLFF.

The rearrangement links TRBV14 to TRBJ2-7, with D unclear. There are 13 residues in the CDR3. Deletions cut 1 base from V and 6 bases from J, with 10 bases between. The germline V gene has CDR1 SGHDN and CDR2 FVKESK. The CDR3 spells CASSQGRLGEQYF. DNA of the CDR3: TGTGCCAGCAGCCAAGGGCGGTTGGGCGAGCAGTACTTC.